These 3 T cell receptor beta chains share one sample of origin, sequenced in a study of T cell clonotyping in hematopoietic cell transplantation. Produced via immunoSEQ multiplex PCR; TCRdb's table is partial and in-frame only. The table lists 20,000 or so clones, 70% to 85% of them singletons, with about 14% in the top ten. Sample: peripheral blood mononuclear cells. Receptors originate from a man aged 60-69 years in good health. Some clones in this sample may be carry-over from other donors' samples.

The chain carries TRBV4-1 and TRBJ1-2, with D possibly TRBD1 on 5 matching bases. Germline assignment: CDR1 MGHRA and CDR2 YSYEKL. The germline V and J ends were trimmed by 1 base and 0 bases, with 12 bases remaining between them. There are 16 residues in the CDR3. The CDR3 here is CASSQGGHDTNYGYTF. CDR3 bases: TGCGCCAGCAGCCAAGGAGGACACGATACTAACTATGGCTACACCTTC.

This sequence joins TRBV11-3 and TRBJ2-5; 7 nucleotides line up with TRBD1. The CDR3 spans 16 residues. In germline, CDR1 is SGHNT, CDR2 YENEEA. V lost 5 bases to trimming and J lost 5 bases; unmatched junction nucleotides: 14. This chain's CDR3 is CASSPLRGGDLETQYF. The CDR3 DNA is TGTGCCAGCAGCCCCCTAAGAGGGGGCGACTTGGAGACCCAGTACTTC.

The chain uses TRBV4-3 and TRBJ2-3; tentatively, D is TRBD1 or TRBD2 (5 bases each). The CDR3 length is 14 residues. With 4 bases removed from V and 0 bases from J, the gap between germline ends came to 8 bases. Per the germline V gene, CDR1 is LGHNA and CDR2 is YSLEER. Written as DNA, the CDR3 is TGCGCCAGCAGCCCTGGGGGTAGCACAGATACGCAGTATTTT. Protein sequence: CASSPGGSTDTQYF.